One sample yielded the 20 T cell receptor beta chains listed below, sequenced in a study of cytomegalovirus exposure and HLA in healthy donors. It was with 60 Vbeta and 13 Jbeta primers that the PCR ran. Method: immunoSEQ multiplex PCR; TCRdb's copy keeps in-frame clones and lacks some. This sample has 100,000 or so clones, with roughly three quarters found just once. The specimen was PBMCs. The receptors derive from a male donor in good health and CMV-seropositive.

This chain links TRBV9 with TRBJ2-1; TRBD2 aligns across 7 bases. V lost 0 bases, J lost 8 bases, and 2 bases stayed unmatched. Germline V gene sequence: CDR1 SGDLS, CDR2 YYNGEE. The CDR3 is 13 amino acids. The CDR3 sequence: CASSVGEGDEQFF. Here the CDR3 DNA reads TGTGCCAGCAGCGTAGGGGAGGGCGATGAGCAGTTCTTC.

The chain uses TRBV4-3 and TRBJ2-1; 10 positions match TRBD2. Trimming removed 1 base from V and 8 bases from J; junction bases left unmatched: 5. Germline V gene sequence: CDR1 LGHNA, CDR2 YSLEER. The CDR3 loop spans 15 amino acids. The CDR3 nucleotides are TGCGCCAGCAGCCAAGCTAGCGGGAGTTGGTATGAGCAGTTCTTC. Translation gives CASSQASGSWYEQFF.

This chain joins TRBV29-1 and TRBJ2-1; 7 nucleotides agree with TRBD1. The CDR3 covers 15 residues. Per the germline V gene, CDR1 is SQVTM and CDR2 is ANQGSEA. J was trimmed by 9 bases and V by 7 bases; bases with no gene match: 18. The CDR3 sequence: CSASEVQGSEGEQFF. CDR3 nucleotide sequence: TGCAGCGCCTCGGAGGTACAGGGGTCCGAAGGTGAGCAGTTCTTC.

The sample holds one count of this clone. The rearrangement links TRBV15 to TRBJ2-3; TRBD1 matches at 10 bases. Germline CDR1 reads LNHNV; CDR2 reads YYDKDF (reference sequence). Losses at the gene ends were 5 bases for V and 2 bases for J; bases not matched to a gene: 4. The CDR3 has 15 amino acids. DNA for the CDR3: TGTGCCACCAGCCCCGGGACAGGGGTCACAGATACGCAGTATTTT. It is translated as CATSPGTGVTDTQYF.

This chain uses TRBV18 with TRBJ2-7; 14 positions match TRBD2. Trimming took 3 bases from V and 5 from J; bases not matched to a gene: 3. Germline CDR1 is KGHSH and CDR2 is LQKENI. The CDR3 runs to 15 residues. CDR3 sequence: CASSPGLAGVDEQYF. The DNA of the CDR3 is TGTGCCAGCTCACCGGGACTAGCGGGAGTAGACGAGCAGTACTTC.

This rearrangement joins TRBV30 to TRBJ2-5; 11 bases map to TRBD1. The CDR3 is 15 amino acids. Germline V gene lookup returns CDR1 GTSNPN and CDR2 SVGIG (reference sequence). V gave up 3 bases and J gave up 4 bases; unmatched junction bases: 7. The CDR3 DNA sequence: TGTGCCTGGAGGAACCAGGACAGGGGGCGAGAGACCCAGTACTTC. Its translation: CAWRNQDRGRETQYF.

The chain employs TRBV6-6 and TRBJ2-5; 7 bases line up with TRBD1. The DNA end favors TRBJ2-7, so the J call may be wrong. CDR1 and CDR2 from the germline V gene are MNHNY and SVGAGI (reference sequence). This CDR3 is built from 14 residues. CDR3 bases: TGTGCCAGCAGATTCGACAGGGCCGGATACGAGCAGTACTTC. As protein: CASRFDRAGYEQYF.

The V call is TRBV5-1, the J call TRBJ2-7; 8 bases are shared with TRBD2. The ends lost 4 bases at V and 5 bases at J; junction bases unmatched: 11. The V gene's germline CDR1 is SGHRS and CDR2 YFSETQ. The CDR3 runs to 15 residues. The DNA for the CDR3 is TGCGCCAGCAGCCCCCGGGAGGGATCAGGCCACGAGCAGTACTTC. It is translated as CASSPREGSGHEQYF.

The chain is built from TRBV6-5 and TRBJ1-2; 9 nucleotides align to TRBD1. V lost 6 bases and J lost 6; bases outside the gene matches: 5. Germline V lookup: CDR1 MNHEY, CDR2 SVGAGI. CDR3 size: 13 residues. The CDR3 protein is CASRAGTGNGYTF. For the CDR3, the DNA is TGTGCCAGCAGAGCCGGGACAGGGAATGGCTACACCTTC.

The CDR3 DNA sequence: TGTGCCAGCACCCGAAGGGGGCTTGGCACAGATACGCAGTATTTT. Translated: CASTRRGLGTDTQYF. The chain combines TRBV6-4 with TRBJ2-3; TRBD1 matches 7 bases. Trimming cost V 7 bases and J 1 base; bases outside gene matches: 8. Per germline, CDR1 MRHNA and CDR2 SNTAGT. This CDR3 has 15 amino acids.

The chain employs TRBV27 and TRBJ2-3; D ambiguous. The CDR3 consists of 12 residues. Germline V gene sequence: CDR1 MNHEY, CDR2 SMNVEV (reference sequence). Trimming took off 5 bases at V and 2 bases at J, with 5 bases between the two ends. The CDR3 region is CASSPSTDTQYF. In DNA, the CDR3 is TGTGCCAGCAGTCCCTCCACAGATACGCAGTATTTT.

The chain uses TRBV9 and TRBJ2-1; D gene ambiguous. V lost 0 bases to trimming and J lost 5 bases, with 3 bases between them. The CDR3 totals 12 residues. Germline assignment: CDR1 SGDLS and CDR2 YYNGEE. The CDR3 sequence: CASSVAHNEQFF. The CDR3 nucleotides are TGTGCCAGCAGCGTAGCTCACAATGAGCAGTTCTTC.

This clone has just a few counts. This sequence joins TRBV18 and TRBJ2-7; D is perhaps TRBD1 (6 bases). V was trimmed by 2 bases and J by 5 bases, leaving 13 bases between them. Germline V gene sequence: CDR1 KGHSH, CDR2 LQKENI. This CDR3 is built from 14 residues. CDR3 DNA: TGTGCCAGCTCACCAAGAGCAGGGGTCAACGAGCAGTACTTC. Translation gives CASSPRAGVNEQYF.

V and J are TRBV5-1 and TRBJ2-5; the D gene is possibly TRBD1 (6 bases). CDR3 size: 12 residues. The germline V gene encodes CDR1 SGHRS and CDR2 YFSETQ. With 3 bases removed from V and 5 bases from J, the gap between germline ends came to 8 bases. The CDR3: CASSWGQETQYF. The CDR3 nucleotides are TGCGCCAGCAGCTGGGGGCAGGAGACCCAGTACTTC.

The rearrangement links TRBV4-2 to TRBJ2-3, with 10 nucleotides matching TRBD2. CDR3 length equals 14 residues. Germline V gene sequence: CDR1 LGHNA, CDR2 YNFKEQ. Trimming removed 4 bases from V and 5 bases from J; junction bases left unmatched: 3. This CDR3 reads CASSPGTSEDTQYF. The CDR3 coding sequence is TGTGCCAGCAGCCCAGGGACTAGCGAAGATACGCAGTATTTT.

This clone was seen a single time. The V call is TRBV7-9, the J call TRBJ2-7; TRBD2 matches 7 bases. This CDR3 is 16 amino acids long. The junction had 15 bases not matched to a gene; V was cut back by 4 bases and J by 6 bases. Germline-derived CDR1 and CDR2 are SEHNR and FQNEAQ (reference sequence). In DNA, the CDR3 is TGTGCCAGCAGCTCAGGGCTGGCGGGAGCTCTTTCCGAGCAGTACTTC. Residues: CASSSGLAGALSEQYF.

The CDR3 here is CAISGHDTNTEAFF. The CDR3 nucleotides read TGTGCCATCAGTGGTCACGACACGAACACTGAAGCTTTCTTT. The J gene is TRBJ1-1, the V gene TRBV10-3; no reliable D call. The length of the CDR3 is 14 residues. Trimming left V 4 bases short and J 1 base short, with 10 bases between. CDR1 is ENHRY and CDR2 is SYGVKD in the germline V gene.

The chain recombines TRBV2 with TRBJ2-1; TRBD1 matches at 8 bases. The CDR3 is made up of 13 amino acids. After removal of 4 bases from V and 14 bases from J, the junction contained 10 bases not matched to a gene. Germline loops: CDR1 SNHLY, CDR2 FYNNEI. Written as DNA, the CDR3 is TGTGCCAGCAGTGCGGGACAGGCCCAAGTGGAGTTCTTC. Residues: CASSAGQAQVEFF.

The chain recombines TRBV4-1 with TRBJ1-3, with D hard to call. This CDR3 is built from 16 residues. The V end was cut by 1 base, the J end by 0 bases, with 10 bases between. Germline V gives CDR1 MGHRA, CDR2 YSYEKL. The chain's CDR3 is CASSQGWANSGNTIYF. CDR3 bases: TGCGCCAGCAGCCAAGGATGGGCCAACTCTGGAAACACCATATATTTT.

DNA for the CDR3: TGTGCCAGCAATCTAGAAACCGGGGAGCTGTTTTTT. Protein product: CASNLETGELFF. The chain has TRBV2 and TRBJ2-2; D gene uncertain. The V and J ends lost 7 bases and 5 bases respectively, with 8 bases between them. This CDR3 region has 12 residues. Germline CDR1 reads SNHLY; CDR2 reads FYNNEI.